This TCR beta chain derives from a study of molecular identifiers for immune sequencing clone quantification. Input for naive CD8 libraries was roughly 17,000 to 1,000,000 sorted cells; the RNA fraction used was 10%, 30% or 50%. Naive CD8 T cells underwent sorting with the CD8+CD4-CCR7+CD45RA+ definition. Concerning this clonotype itself: A clone one base away is much larger, so this may be a read error.

The authors built bulk TCR libraries by previously described methods with listed TCR primers. TCRdb called the PCR reads again in MiXCR, with one record for every CDR3 protein. Among about 640,000 distinct CDR3 sequences, about 20% were seen once, and the ten largest hold roughly 0.9%. The CDR3 covers 15 residues. The sequence derives from a human donor in good health. Some libraries in this study had Jurkat cell RNA spiked in. The sample consisted of naive CD8+ T cells from blood, with Jurkat cell RNA spiked in. Subset here: FACS-sorted CD8+CD4-CCR7+CD45RA+ naive T cells. The chain joins TRBV21-1 to TRBJ1-5; the table's D call of TRBD1 was not tested on the DNA. TRBV21-1 is termed a pseudogene. The CDR3 coding sequence is TGTGCCAGCAGCAAAGCGCCCCAAGGGGAGCAGCCCCAGCATTTT. Its translation: CASSKAPQGEQPQHF.